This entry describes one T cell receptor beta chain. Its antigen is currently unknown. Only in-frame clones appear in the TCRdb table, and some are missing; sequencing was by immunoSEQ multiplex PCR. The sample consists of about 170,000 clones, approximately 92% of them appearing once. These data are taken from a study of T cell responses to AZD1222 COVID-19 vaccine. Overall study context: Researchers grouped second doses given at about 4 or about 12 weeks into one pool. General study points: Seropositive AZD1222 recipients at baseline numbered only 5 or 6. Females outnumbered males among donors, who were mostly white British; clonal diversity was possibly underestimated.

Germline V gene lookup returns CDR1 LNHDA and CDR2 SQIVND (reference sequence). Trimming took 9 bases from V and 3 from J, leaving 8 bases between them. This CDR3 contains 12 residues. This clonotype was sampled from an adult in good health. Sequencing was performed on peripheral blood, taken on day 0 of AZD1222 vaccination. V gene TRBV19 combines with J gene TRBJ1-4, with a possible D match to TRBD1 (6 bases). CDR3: CASRTANEKLFF. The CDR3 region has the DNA TGTGCCAGCCGGACAGCTAATGAAAAACTGTTTTTT.